The clone carrying this T cell receptor (beta chain) was detected many times. What it recognizes is unknown. The ends were cut back, 5 bases at V and 0 bases at J, with 17 bases in the middle. The CDR3 is 17 residues long. This sample was included in a study of response to subunit inactivated influenza vaccine. Overall study findings and caveats: The authors suggested that few new T cells are recruited per seasonal influenza vaccination.

In TCRdb, the RT-PCR reads were re-called with MiXCR into one record per CDR3 protein. Among fewer than 600,000 distinct CDR3 sequences listed, about 7.2% were seen once. This material consisted of PBMCs from blood, taken roughly 24 months after vaccination. The chain combines TRBV12-3 or TRBV12-4 with TRBJ2-1, with D unresolved. This TCR was sampled from a man in his fifties or sixties who received an inactivated influenza vaccine. CDR3 residues: CASSPRAGRTSYNEQFF. In nucleotides, the CDR3 is TGTGCCAGCAGTCCCCGGGCAGGCCGAACCTCCTACAATGAGCAGTTCTTC.